These 21 T cell receptor beta chains came from one sample sequenced in a study of beta chain features in type 1 diabetes. Overall study results and limits: Moderate yet significant TCRB CDR3 shortening was seen in Type 1 diabetes patients in all four CD4+ subsets.

What these receptors recognize is not known. Sequenced material consisted of expressed TCRB transcripts (all of the isolated RNA was reverse transcribed). Method: immunoSEQ multiplex PCR; TCRdb's copy keeps in-frame clones and lacks some. Found here are about 160,000 clones, 6.5% to 10% of them singletons; the top ten hold about 0.5%. Specimen: central memory CD4+ T cells from blood. The source of these receptors is a woman in her late teens or twenties with type 1 diabetes.

There are a few counts of this clone. Other nucleotide sequences in the sample specify the same CDR3. The chain is built from TRBV30 and TRBJ1-5; D call uncertain. V was pared by 0 bases and J by 1 base, with 4 bases between. The CDR3 runs 13 residues. CDR1 and CDR2 (germline): GTSNPN, SVGIG (reference sequence). CDR3 residues: CAWSVHSNQPQHF. The CDR3 region has the DNA TGTGCCTGGAGTGTACACAGCAATCAGCCCCAGCATTTT.

The sample holds a few counts of this clone. J is TRBJ2-5 and V is TRBV6-5; 9 bases align to TRBD1. CDR3 length: 15 residues. With V trimmed by 3 bases and J by 6 bases, 8 bases remained unmatched. The germline V gene has CDR1 MNHEY and CDR2 SVGAGI. The DNA of the CDR3 is TGTGCCAGCAGTTATACCGGGACAGGGCAGAAGACCCAGTACTTC. Encoded protein: CASSYTGTGQKTQYF.

This clone turned up a few times. In DNA form, the CDR3 reads TGTGCCAGCAGCTTAGCGATGAGTAACTATGGCTACACCTTC. This codes for CASSLAMSNYGYTF. This sequence joins TRBV7-2 and TRBJ1-2; D not resolved. Deletions cut 0 bases from V and 1 base from J, with 6 bases between. The CDR3 length is 14 residues. Germline-derived CDR1 and CDR2 are SGHTA and FQGNSA.

This clone showed up just a few times. The chain carries TRBV2 and TRBJ2-5; 7 nucleotides line up with TRBD2. This CDR3 comprises 15 residues. CDR1 and CDR2 from the germline V gene are SNHLY and FYNNEI. The V and J ends lost 4 bases and 0 bases, in that order; junction bases with no gene match: 5. The CDR3 coding sequence is TGTGCCAGCAGTGCCCAGCGGGGCCACCAAGAGACCCAGTACTTC. This gives the protein CASSAQRGHQETQYF. Full variable domain (rest looked up from reference TRBV2 and TRBJ2-5): EPEVTQTPSHQVTQMGQEVILRCVPISNHLYFYWYRQILGQKVEFLVSFYNNEISEKSEIFDDQFSVERPDGSNFTLKIRSTKLEDSAMYFCASSAQRGHQETQYFGPGTRLLVL.

As to this clone: Other DNA sequences in this sample translate to the same CDR3. V usage is TRBV20-1 and J usage is TRBJ2-7, with D possibly TRBD1 on 5 matching bases. Trimming took 3 bases from V and 5 from J, leaving 8 bases between them. From germline, CDR1 is DFQATT and CDR2 SNEGSKA (reference sequence). The CDR3 contains 11 residues. CDR3 loop: CSASQGNEQYF. DNA for the CDR3: TGCAGTGCTAGCCAGGGAAACGAGCAGTACTTC.

This clone was counted only a few times. The J gene is TRBJ2-2, the V gene TRBV2; no clear D. The CDR3 loop spans 11 amino acids. The germline V gene encodes CDR1 SNHLY and CDR2 FYNNEI. Trimming took 7 bases from V and 7 from J, leaving 7 bases between them. DNA for the CDR3: TGTGCCAGCATTTATAGCGGGGAGCTGTTTTTT. Its translation is CASIYSGELFF.

There are a few counts of this clone. The chain is built from TRBV7-2 and TRBJ2-7; TRBD2 matches at 9 bases. V lost 1 base and J lost 3; bases outside the gene matches: 1. Per germline, CDR1 SGHTA and CDR2 FQGNSA. The CDR3 consists of 14 residues. CDR3 nucleotide sequence: TGTGCCAGCAGCTTAGGACTAGCGGACTACGAGCAGTACTTC. This codes for CASSLGLADYEQYF.

The V gene is TRBV9, the J gene TRBJ2-1; D is perhaps TRBD2 (6 bases). Trimming took 0 bases from V and 6 from J, leaving 13 bases between them. Germline V gene data show CDR1 as SGDLS and CDR2 as YYNGEE. This CDR3 is 15 amino acids long. The CDR3 here is CASSVGGAGVNEQFF. The CDR3 DNA reads as TGTGCCAGCAGCGTAGGCGGGGCGGGCGTCAATGAGCAGTTCTTC.

This clone was recorded a few times. This chain uses TRBV2 with TRBJ1-1; 11 bases line up with TRBD1. The CDR3 totals 14 residues. The V gene's germline CDR1 is SNHLY and CDR2 FYNNEI. The ends lost 6 bases at V and 5 bases at J; junction bases unmatched: 5. CDR3 DNA: TGTGCCAGCAGGGGCCGGGACAGGGGGACTGAAGCTTTCTTT. Translated: CASRGRDRGTEAFF.

This clone was seen only a few times. The rearrangement links TRBV19 to TRBJ2-1; the D gene is possibly TRBD1 (7 bases). The length of the CDR3 is 12 residues. CDR1 LNHDA and CDR2 SQIVND come from the germline V gene (reference sequence). V lost 10 bases and J lost 7, with 14 bases in between. CDR3 coding DNA: TGTGCCAACCCGACAGGGAGGAATGAGCAGTTCTTC. Its protein is CANPTGRNEQFF. Full variable domain (rest looked up from reference TRBV19 and TRBJ2-1): DGGITQSPKYLFRKEGQNVTLSCEQNLNHDAMYWYRQDPGQGLRLIYYSQIVNDFQKGDIAEGYSVSREKKESFPLTVTSAQKNPTAFYLCANPTGRNEQFFGPGTRLTVL.

V is TRBV6-6 and J is TRBJ2-4, with D perhaps TRBD2 (5 bases). Trimming stripped 0 bases from V and 7 bases from J, with 7 bases between. The CDR3 covers 13 residues. CDR1 is MNHNY and CDR2 is SVGAGI in the germline V gene (reference sequence). The CDR3 DNA sequence: TGTGCCAGCAGTTACTCGGGAGAGAACATTCAGTACTTC. Translating gives CASSYSGENIQYF.

In this sample, this clone turned up a few times. The DNA of the CDR3 is TGTGCCAGCAGCTGGGCTGCGGGGACTGAAGCTTTCTTT. Its protein product is CASSWAAGTEAFF. This chain uses TRBV11-3 with TRBJ1-1, with no clear D. Germline loops: CDR1 SGHNT, CDR2 YENEEA. The V end was cut by 4 bases, the J end by 5 bases, with 11 bases between. This CDR3 spans 13 amino acids.

This clone was seen a few times. The chain is built from TRBV10-3 and TRBJ1-1; D is uncertain. The CDR3 has 12 residues. V was trimmed by 10 bases and J by 4 bases, leaving 13 bases between them. The germline V gene encodes CDR1 ENHRY and CDR2 SYGVKD. DNA for the CDR3: TGTGCCACCGAGGTACGCGGCACTGAAGCTTTCTTT. Its protein product is CATEVRGTEAFF.

V usage is TRBV28 and J usage is TRBJ1-1; perhaps TRBD1 as D (5 bases). V dropped 8 bases and J dropped 1 base, with 11 bases sitting between them. Looked up from germline, CDR1 is MDHEN and CDR2 is SYDVKM. This CDR3 contains 13 residues. The CDR3 loop is CASGEGRNTEAFF. CDR3 coding DNA: TGTGCCAGCGGGGAGGGGAGGAACACTGAAGCTTTCTTT.

The rearrangement links TRBV2 to TRBJ2-1; 8 bases are shared with TRBD1. The CDR3 is 14 amino acids. J lost 3 bases, V lost 8 bases, and 6 bases had no gene match. Germline CDR1 SNHLY, CDR2 FYNNEI. CDR3 coding DNA: TGTGCCAGCGGCCAGGACAGGGTCTACAATGAGCAGTTCTTC. As protein: CASGQDRVYNEQFF.

This clone came up many times. The rearrangement uses TRBV5-4 and TRBJ1-6, with D possibly matching TRBD1 (6 bases). Per the germline V gene, CDR1 is SGHNT and CDR2 is YYREEE (reference sequence). CDR3 length: 14 residues. V lost 4 bases and J 9 bases, leaving 14 bases between the germline ends. CDR3 coding DNA: TGTGCCAGCAGCAAACAGGGTAGTCGTTCACCCCTCCACTTT. Its protein product is CASSKQGSRSPLHF.

This clone was detected only a few times. The chain joins TRBV29-1 to TRBJ2-3, with D tentatively TRBD1 (6 bases). The ends were cut back, 7 bases at V and 8 bases at J, with 25 bases in the middle. CDR1 is SQVTM, CDR2 ANQGSEA, per germline. CDR3 length: 15 residues. The CDR3 loop reads CSARQDLSFTGTQYF. The CDR3, as DNA: TGCAGCGCCCGACAGGATCTCTCCTTCACTGGTACGCAGTATTTT.

This clone has just a few counts. CDR3 sequence: CASSLETGSMPQHF. The CDR3 DNA reads TGTGCCAGCAGCTTAGAAACAGGTTCTATGCCCCAGCATTTT. This chain links TRBV7-8 with TRBJ1-5; D possibly corresponds to TRBD1 (5 bases). Trimming took off 1 base at V and 9 bases at J, with 13 bases between the two ends. Germline assignment: CDR1 SGHVS and CDR2 FQNEAQ. CDR3 size: 14 residues.

At least ten counts were recorded for this clone. This chain links TRBV7-9 with TRBJ2-3; D remains unclear. Trimming left V 6 bases short and J 4 bases short, with 11 bases between. CDR1 and CDR2 from the germline V gene are SEHNR and FQNEAQ (reference sequence). The CDR3 sequence is 13 residues long. CDR3 DNA: TGTGCCAGCAGGGGTCTAGGCTCAGATACGCAGTATTTT. Its translation: CASRGLGSDTQYF.

The chain joins TRBV4-3 to TRBJ2-7; 7 nucleotides align to TRBD1. The V segment lost 5 bases and the J segment 5 bases; nucleotides outside the gene matches: 15. The CDR3 sequence is 16 residues long. CDR1 is LGHNA, CDR2 YSLEER, per germline. The CDR3 nucleotides read TGCGCCAGCAGCTTATGGGGGACAGTACCCCCGGACGAGCAGTACTTC. As protein: CASSLWGTVPPDEQYF.

The chain joins TRBV7-9 to TRBJ2-7; the D gene is possibly TRBD1 (6 bases). The CDR3 consists of 15 residues. Germline V gene data show CDR1 as SEHNR and CDR2 as FQNEAQ (reference sequence). Deletions cut 5 bases from V and 5 bases from J, with 19 bases between. CDR3 nucleotide sequence: TGTGCCAGCAGCCTAATGGGGGCGGTTTTGGACGAGCAGTACTTC. Its protein product is CASSLMGAVLDEQYF.